This TCR beta chain was recorded in a study of T cell changes during pregnancy in multiple sclerosis. This clone ranks as medium-sized. Germline CDR1 reads SGHTA; CDR2 reads FQGTGA. J was trimmed by 6 bases and V by 2 bases; bases with no gene match: 13. This CDR3 is built from 16 residues. Data came from immunoSEQ multiplex PCR; TCRdb stores just in-frame clones and leaves some out. The sample records tens of thousands of clones, around 89% being singletons. Source: CD8+ T cells from peripheral blood mononuclear cells, taken in the second trimester of pregnancy. The chain carries TRBV7-3 and TRBJ2-7; 7 bases match TRBD1. The sequence was obtained from a female donor with multiple sclerosis, enrolled in a pregnancy study. CDR3: CASSLSVQGVESEQYF. The CDR3 bases are TGTGCCAGCAGCTTATCGGTTCAGGGGGTCGAATCCGAGCAGTACTTC.